This T cell receptor beta chain was captured by sequencing in a study of blood T cell repertoires in COVID-19. Overall study context: Material from acute and convalescent COVID-19 was sourced from the United States, Italy and Spain.

Measured with immunoSEQ multiplex PCR; TCRdb has only the in-frame clones, and not every one. Altogether more than 250,000 clones are present, approximately 82% being singletons, with the ten largest covering roughly 4.7%. Within the 2 weeks before study entry, each person in the exposed group met a COVID-19 case. The V end lost 0 bases, the J end lost 3 bases, and 12 bases lay between the germline ends. The CDR3 length is 15 residues. Germline V gene sequence: CDR1 LGHNA, CDR2 YNFKEQ. This chain links TRBV4-2 with TRBJ2-7; maybe TRBD2 (5 bases). This receptor was taken from a man aged 35 to 55 who had been exposed to COVID-19. Sequences were obtained from PBMCs or T cells enriched from blood (not recorded which). The CDR3 DNA sequence: TGTGCCAGCAGCCAAGACCTAACTAGAGACTACGAGCAGTACTTC. Residues: CASSQDLTRDYEQYF.